This T cell receptor (beta chain) was recovered during a study of shared clonotypes between healthy human individuals. Study context: Donors consisted of a couple of women and a few men between 18 and 49.

In the sorted-subset replicate PCRs, around 0.2 ug DNA, around 30,000 T cell genomes, was used. Only in-frame clones appear in the TCRdb table, and some are missing; sequencing was by immunoSEQ multiplex PCR. This table has 170,000 or so clones, 60% to 75% appearing once. For this clone: Its antigen is currently unknown.

Donors comprised only Caucasian adults living in Nashville, Tennessee. Study results and caveats: With a handful of donors compared, roughly 5% of naive CD4 clonotypes were shared.

The TCR sequence derives from a man in his thirties or forties in good health. The specimen sequenced was memory CD4+ T cells sorted from blood. Specified subset: CD45RA-negative fraction.

Here the CDR3 DNA reads TGTGCCAGCAGCGTCCGGGACACCACTGAAGCTTTCTTT. Residues: CASSVRDTTEAFF. J is TRBJ1-1 and V is TRBV7-9, with D perhaps matching TRBD1 (6 bases). Germline V gene sequence: CDR1 SEHNR, CDR2 FQNEAQ (reference sequence). V was pared by 5 bases and J by 4 bases, with 11 bases between. This CDR3 comprises 13 residues.